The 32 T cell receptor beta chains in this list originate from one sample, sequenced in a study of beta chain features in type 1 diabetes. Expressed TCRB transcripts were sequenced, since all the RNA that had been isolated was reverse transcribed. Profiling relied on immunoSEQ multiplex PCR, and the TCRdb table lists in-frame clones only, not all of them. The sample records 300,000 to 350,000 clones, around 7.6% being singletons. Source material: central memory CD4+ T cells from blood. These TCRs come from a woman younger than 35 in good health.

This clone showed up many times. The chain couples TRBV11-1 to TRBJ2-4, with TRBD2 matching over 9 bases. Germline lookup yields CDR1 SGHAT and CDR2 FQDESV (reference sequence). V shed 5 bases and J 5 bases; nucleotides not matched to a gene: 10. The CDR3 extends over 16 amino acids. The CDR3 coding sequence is TGTGCCAGCAGCCCGCAGGGACTAGCATCGCAAAACATTCAGTACTTC. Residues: CASSPQGLASQNIQYF.

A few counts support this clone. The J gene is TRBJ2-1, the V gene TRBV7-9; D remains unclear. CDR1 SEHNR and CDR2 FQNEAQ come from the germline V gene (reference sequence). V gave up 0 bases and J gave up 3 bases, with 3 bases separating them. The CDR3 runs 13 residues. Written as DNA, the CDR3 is TGTGCCAGCAGCTTAGCTATCTACAATGAGCAGTTCTTC. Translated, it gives CASSLAIYNEQFF.

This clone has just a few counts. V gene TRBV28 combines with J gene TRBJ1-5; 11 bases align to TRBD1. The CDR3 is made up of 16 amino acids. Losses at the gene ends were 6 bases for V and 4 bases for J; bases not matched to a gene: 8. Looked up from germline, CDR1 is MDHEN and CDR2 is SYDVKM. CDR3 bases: TGTGCCAGCAGCCCATCCGGACAGGGGGCTAATCAGCCCCAGCATTTT. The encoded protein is CASSPSGQGANQPQHF.

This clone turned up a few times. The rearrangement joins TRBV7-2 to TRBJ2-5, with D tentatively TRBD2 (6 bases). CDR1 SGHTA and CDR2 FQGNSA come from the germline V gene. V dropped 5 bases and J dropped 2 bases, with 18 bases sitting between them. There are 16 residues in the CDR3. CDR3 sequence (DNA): TGTGCCAGCAGCCCCAAAGGGGCAGGGAGGCAAGAGACCCAGTACTTC. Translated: CASSPKGAGRQETQYF.

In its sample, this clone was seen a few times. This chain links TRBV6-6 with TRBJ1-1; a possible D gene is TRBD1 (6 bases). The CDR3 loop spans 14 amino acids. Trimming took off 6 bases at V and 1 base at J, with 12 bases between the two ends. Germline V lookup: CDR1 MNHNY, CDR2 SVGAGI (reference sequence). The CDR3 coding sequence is TGTGCCAGCAGCAGGGACACCCGGAACACTGAAGCTTTCTTT. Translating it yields CASSRDTRNTEAFF.

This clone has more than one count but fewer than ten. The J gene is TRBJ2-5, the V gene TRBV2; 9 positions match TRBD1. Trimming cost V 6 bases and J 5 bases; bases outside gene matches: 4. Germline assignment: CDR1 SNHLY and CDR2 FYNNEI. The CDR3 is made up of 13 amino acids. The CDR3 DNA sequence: TGTGCCAGCAGACCGGGACAGGGTGAGACCCAGTACTTC. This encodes CASRPGQGETQYF.

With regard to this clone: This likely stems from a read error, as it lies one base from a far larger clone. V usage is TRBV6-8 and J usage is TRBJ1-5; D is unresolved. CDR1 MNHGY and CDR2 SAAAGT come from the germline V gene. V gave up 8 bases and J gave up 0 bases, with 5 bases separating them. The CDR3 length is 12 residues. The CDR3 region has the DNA TGTGCCAGCGGAGATAGCAATCAGCCCCAGCATTTT. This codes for CASGDSNQPQHF.

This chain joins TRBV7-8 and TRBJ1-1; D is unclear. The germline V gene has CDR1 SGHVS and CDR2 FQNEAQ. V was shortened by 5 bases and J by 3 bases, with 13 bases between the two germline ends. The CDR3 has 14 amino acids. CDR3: CASSRIWTDTEAFF. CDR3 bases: TGTGCCAGCAGCCGCATCTGGACGGACACTGAAGCTTTCTTT.

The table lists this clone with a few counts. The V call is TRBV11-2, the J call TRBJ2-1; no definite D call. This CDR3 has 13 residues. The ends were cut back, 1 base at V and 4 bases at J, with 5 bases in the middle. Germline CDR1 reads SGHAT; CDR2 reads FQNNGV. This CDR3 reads CASSLGAYNEQFF. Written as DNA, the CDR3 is TGTGCCAGCAGCTTAGGGGCGTACAATGAGCAGTTCTTC. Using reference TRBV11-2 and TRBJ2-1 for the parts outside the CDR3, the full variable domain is EAGVAQSPRYKIIEKRQSVAFWCNPISGHATLYWYQQILGQGPKLLIQFQNNGVVDDSQLPKDRFSAERLKGVDSTLKIQPAKLEDSAVYLCASSLGAYNEQFFGPGTRLTVL.

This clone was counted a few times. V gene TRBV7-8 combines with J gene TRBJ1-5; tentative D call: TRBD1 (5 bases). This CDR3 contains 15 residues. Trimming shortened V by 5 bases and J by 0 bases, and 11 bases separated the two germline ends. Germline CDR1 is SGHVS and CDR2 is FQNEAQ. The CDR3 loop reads CASSQTVNSNQPQHF. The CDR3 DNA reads TGTGCCAGCAGCCAGACAGTAAATAGCAATCAGCCCCAGCATTTT.

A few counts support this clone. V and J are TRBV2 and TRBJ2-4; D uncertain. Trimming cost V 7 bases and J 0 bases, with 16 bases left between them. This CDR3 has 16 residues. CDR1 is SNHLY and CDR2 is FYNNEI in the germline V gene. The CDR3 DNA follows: TGTGCCAGCATTAGGGAAAAGCTCCTAGCCAAAAACATTCAGTACTTC. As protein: CASIREKLLAKNIQYF. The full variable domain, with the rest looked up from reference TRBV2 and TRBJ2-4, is EPEVTQTPSHQVTQMGQEVILRCVPISNHLYFYWYRQILGQKVEFLVSFYNNEISEKSEIFDDQFSVERPDGSNFTLKIRSTKLEDSAMYFCASIREKLLAKNIQYFGAGTRLSVL.

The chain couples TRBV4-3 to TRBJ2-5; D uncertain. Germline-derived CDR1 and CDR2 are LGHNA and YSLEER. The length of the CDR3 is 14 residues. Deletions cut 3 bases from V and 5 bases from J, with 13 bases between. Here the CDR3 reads CASSQQALGETQYF. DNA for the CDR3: TGCGCCAGCAGCCAGCAAGCGCTGGGGGAGACCCAGTACTTC.

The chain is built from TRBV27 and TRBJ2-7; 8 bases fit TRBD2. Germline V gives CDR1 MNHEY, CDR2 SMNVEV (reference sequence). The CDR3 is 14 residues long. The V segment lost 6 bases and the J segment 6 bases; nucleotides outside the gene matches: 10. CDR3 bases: TGTGCCAGCAGCCGGGGGGGACCGGCGAGCGAGCAGTACTTC. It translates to CASSRGGPASEQYF.

The CDR3 protein is CATSRVAGASNEQFF. Written as DNA, the CDR3 is TGTGCCACCAGCAGGGTGGCGGGAGCAAGCAATGAGCAGTTCTTC. The gene calls are TRBV15 and TRBJ2-1; 7 positions match TRBD2. Germline CDR1 and CDR2: LNHNV and YYDKDF (reference sequence). V shed 3 bases and J 6 bases; nucleotides not matched to a gene: 8. CDR3 length equals 15 residues.

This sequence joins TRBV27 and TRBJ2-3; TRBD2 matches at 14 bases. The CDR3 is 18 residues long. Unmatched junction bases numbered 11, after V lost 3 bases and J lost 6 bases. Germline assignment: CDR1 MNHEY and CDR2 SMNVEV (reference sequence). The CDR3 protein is CASSLGLAGEILRDTQYF. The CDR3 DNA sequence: TGTGCCAGCAGTTTGGGACTAGCGGGAGAGATCCTTCGTGATACGCAGTATTTT.

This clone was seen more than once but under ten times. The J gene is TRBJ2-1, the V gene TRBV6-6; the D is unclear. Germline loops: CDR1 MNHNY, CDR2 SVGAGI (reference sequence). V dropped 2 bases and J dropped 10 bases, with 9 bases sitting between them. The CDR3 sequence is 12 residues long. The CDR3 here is CASSYREIEQFF. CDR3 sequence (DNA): TGTGCCAGCAGTTACCGAGAGATAGAGCAGTTCTTC.

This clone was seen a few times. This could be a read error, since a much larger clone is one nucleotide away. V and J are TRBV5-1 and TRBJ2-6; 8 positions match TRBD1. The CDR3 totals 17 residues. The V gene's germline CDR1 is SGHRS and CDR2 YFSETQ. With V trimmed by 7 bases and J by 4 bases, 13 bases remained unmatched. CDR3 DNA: TGCGCCAGCTGTCCGGGACAGGCGGTCAAGGGGGCCAACGTCCTGACTTTC. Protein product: CASCPGQAVKGANVLTF.

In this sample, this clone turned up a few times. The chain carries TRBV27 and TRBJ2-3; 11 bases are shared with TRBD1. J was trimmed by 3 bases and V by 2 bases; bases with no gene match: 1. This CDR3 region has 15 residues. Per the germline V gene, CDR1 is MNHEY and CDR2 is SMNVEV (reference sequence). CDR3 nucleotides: TGTGCCAGCAGTTTAAGGGACAGGGGGACAGATACGCAGTATTTT. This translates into CASSLRDRGTDTQYF.

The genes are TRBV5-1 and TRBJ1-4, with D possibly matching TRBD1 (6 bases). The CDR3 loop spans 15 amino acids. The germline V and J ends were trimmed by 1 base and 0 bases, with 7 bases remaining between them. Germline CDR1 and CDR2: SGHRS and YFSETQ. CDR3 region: CASSLRGSTNEKLFF. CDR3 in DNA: TGCGCCAGCAGCTTGAGGGGGTCAACTAATGAAAAACTGTTTTTT. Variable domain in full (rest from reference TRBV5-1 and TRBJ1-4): KAGVTQTPRYLIKTRGQQVTLSCSPISGHRSVSWYQQTPGQGLQFLFEYFSETQRNKGNFPGRFSGRQFSNSRSEMNVSTLELGDSALYLCASSLRGSTNEKLFFGSGTQLSVL.

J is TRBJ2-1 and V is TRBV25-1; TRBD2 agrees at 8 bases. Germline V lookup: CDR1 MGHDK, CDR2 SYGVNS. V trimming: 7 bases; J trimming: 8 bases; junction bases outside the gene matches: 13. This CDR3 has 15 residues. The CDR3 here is CASTQGSGSIYEQFF. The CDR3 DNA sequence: TGTGCCAGCACCCAGGGGAGCGGGAGTATATATGAGCAGTTCTTC.

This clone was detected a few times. The CDR3 DNA reads as TGTGCCAGCAGCTTGTTTGGGACAGGACCTAATCAGCCCCAGCATTTT. It codes for CASSLFGTGPNQPQHF. The rearrangement joins TRBV5-6 to TRBJ1-5, with TRBD1 matching over 8 bases. The V gene's germline CDR1 is SGHDT and CDR2 YYEEEE. V shed 1 base, J shed 4 bases, and the junction held 7 bases outside the gene matches. The CDR3 is 16 residues long.

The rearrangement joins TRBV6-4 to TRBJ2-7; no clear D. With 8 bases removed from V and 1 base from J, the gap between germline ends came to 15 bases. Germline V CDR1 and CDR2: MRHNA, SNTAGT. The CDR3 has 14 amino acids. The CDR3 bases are TGTGCCAGCTGGTGGGTTAGTGAGTCCTACGAGCAGTACTTC. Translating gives CASWWVSESYEQYF.

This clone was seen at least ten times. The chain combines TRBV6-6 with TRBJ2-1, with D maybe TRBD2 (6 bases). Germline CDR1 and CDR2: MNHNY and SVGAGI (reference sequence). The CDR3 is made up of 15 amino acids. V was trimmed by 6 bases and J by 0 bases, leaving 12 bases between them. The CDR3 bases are TGTGCCAGCAGCTTGGGACTGAGCTCCTACAATGAGCAGTTCTTC. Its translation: CASSLGLSSYNEQFF.

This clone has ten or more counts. The CDR3 DNA reads TGTGCCAGCAGCCAAGTAGTCGGCTCTGGGGCCAACGTCCTGACTTTC. This sequence encodes CASSQVVGSGANVLTF. This chain joins TRBV4-2 and TRBJ2-6; D unclear. Trimming pared 1 base from V and 0 bases from J, leaving 7 bases between. There are 16 residues in the CDR3. Germline CDR1 and CDR2: LGHNA and YNFKEQ.

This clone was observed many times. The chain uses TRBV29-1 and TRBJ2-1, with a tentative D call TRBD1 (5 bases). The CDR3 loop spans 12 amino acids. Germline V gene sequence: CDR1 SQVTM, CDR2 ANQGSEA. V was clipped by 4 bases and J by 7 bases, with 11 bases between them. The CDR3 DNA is TGCAGCGTTGGACAGTTGAGGAATGAGCAGTTCTTC. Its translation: CSVGQLRNEQFF.

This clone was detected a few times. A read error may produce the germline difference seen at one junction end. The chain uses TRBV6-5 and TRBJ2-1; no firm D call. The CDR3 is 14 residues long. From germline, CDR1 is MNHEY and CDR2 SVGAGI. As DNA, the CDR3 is TGTGCCAGCATTCGACCAGACTCCGACAATGAGCAGTTCTTC. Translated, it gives CASIRPDSDNEQFF.

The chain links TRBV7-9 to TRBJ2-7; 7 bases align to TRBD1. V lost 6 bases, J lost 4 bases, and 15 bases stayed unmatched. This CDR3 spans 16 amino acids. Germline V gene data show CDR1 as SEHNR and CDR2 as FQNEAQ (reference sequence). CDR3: CASSFTGAGSTYEQYF. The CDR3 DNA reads TGTGCCAGCAGTTTCACAGGGGCCGGGTCGACTTACGAGCAGTACTTC. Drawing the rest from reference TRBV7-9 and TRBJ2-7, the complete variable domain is DTGVSQNPRHKITKRGQNVTFRCDPISEHNRLYWYRQTLGQGPEFLTYFQNEAQLEKSRLLSDRFSAERPKGSFSTLEIQRTEQGDSAMYLCASSFTGAGSTYEQYFGPGTRLTVT.

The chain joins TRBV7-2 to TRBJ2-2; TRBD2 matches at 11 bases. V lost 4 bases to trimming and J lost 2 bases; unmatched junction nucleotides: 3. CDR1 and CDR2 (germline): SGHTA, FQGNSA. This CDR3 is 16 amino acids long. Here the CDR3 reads CASSSGTSGNTGELFF. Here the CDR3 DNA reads TGTGCCAGCAGCTCAGGGACTAGCGGTAACACCGGGGAGCTGTTTTTT.

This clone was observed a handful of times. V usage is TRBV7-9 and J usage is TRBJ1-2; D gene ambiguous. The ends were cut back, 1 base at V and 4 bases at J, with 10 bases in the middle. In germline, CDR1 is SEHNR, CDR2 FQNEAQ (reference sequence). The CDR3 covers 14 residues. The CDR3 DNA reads TGTGCCAGCAGCTTAGAGGAGAAAAGCTATGGCTACACCTTC. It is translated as CASSLEEKSYGYTF.

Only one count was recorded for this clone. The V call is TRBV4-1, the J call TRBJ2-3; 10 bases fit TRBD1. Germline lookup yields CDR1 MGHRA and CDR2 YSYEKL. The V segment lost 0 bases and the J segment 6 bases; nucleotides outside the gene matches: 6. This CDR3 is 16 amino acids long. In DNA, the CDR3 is TGCGCCAGCAGCCAAGAGAGGACAGGGGGTAGGGATACGCAGTATTTT. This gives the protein CASSQERTGGRDTQYF.

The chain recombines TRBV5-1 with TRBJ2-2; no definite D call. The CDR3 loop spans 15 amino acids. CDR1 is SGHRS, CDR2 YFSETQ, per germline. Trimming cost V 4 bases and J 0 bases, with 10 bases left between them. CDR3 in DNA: TGCGCCAGCAGCCAGGATTTCGCGAACACCGGGGAGCTGTTTTTT. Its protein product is CASSQDFANTGELFF.

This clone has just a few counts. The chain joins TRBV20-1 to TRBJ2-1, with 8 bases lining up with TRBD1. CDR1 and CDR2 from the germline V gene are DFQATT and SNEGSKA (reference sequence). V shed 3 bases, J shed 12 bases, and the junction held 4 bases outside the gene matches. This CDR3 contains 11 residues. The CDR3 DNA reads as TGCAGTGCTAGTGGACAGGGTGGGCAGTTCTTC. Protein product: CSASGQGGQFF.